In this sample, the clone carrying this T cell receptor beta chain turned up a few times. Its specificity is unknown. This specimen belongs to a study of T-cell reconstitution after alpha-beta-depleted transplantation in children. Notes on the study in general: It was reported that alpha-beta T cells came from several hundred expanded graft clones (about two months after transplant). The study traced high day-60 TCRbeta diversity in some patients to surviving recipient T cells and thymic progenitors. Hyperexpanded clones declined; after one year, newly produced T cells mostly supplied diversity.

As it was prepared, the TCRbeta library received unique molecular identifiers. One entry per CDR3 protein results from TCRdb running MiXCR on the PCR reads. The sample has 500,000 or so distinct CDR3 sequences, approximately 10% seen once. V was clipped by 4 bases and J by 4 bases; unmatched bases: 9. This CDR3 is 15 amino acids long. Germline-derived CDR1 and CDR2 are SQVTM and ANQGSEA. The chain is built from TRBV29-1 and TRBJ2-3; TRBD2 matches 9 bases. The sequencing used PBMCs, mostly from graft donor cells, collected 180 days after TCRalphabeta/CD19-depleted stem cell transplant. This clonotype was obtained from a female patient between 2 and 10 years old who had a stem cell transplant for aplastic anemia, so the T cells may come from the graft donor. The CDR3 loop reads CSVVGSGRWSDTQYF. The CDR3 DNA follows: TGCAGCGTTGTGGGTAGCGGGAGATGGTCAGATACGCAGTATTTT.